These T cell receptor beta chains were read from a single sample in a study of T-cell reconstitution after alpha-beta-depleted transplantation in children. MiXCR, applied by TCRdb to the PCR reads, yields one record per CDR3 protein. The sample shows about 440,000 distinct CDR3 sequences, 43% of them seen only once. Sequences were derived from PBMCs, sampled before TCRalphabeta/CD19-depleted stem cell transplant. Every receptor here comes from a girl aged 2 to 10 with aplastic anemia, due to receive a stem cell transplant. Each CDR3 is given with its conserved first and last residue. A D gene is named only where the DNA matches it firmly. Size is stated for part of the rows, as once, few or many counts, or as a class when the clone is expanded.

J gene: TRBJ2-3
V gene: TRBV7-9
D gene: TRBD1
clone size: .
CDR3 DNA: TGTGCCAGCAGCCTCGTACAGGGGGCGCGAGATACGCAGTATTTT
CDR3 protein: CASSLVQGARDTQYF

J gene: TRBJ2-1
V gene: TRBV14
D gene: TRBD2
clone size: few
CDR3 DNA: TGTGCCAGCAGCCAAGGACTAGCGGAAGTGGGTTCGGGCAATGAGCAGTTCTTC
CDR3 protein: CASSQGLAEVGSGNEQFF

J gene: TRBJ1-5
V gene: TRBV20-1
D gene: .
clone size: .
CDR3 DNA: TGCAGTGCTAGACACAGAGATGGCAATCAGCCCCAGCATTTT
CDR3 protein: CSARHRDGNQPQHF

J gene: TRBJ2-1
V gene: TRBV2
D gene: TRBD2
clone size: .
CDR3 DNA: TGTGCCAGCAGGGGAAGGGGACTAGGTGGCAATGAGCAGTTCTTC
CDR3 protein: CASRGRGLGGNEQFF

J gene: TRBJ1-1
V gene: TRBV5-1
D gene: .
clone size: many
CDR3 DNA: TGCGCCAGCAGCCGGTCTCAAAAGACTGAAGCTTTCTTT
CDR3 protein: CASSRSQKTEAFF

J gene: TRBJ2-1
V gene: TRBV5-1
D gene: TRBD2
clone size: few
CDR3 DNA: TGCGCCAGCAGCGGGACTAGCGGGGGGAGGAACAATGAGCAGTTCTTC
CDR3 protein: CASSGTSGGRNNEQFF

J gene: TRBJ2-7
V gene: TRBV20-1
D gene: TRBD2
clone size: few
CDR3 DNA: TGCAGTGCCCCCCCTAGCGGGAACTCCTACGAGCAGTACTTC
CDR3 protein: CSAPPSGNSYEQYF

J gene: TRBJ2-1
V gene: TRBV20-1
D gene: .
clone size: .
CDR3 DNA: TGCAGTGTGGAGGGAGACTCCTACAATGAGCAGTTCTTC
CDR3 protein: CSVEGDSYNEQFF

J gene: TRBJ1-5
V gene: TRBV27
D gene: .
clone size: .
CDR3 DNA: TGTGCCAGCAGTCAGTCGACTTGGCAGCCCCAGCATTTT
CDR3 protein: CASSQSTWQPQHF

J gene: TRBJ2-7
V gene: TRBV6-1
D gene: .
clone size: .
CDR3 DNA: TGTGCCAGCTCAGACTACGGGCAGTACTTC
CDR3 protein: CASSDYGQYF

J gene: TRBJ2-1
V gene: TRBV7-2
D gene: .
clone size: .
CDR3 DNA: TGTGCCAGCAGCCCTCAGCGGTACAATGAGCAGTTCTTC
CDR3 protein: CASSPQRYNEQFF

J gene: TRBJ2-5
V gene: TRBV7-9
D gene: .
clone size: few
CDR3 DNA: TGTGCCAGCAGCCAGACAGGTTTAGAGACCCAGTACTTC
CDR3 protein: CASSQTGLETQYF

J gene: TRBJ2-1
V gene: TRBV20-1
D gene: .
clone size: .
CDR3 DNA: TGCAGTGCTAGATCACGGACTAACGGTTACAATGAGCAGTTCTTC
CDR3 protein: CSARSRTNGYNEQFF

J gene: TRBJ2-1
V gene: TRBV7-2
D gene: TRBD2
clone size: few
CDR3 DNA: TGTGCCAGCAGCGCCGGGGGGGGGTCCTACAATGAGCAGTTCTTC
CDR3 protein: CASSAGGGSYNEQFF

J gene: TRBJ2-4
V gene: TRBV10-3
D gene: .
clone size: .
CDR3 DNA: TGTGCCATCAGCGGCGACGGGGGAAGTCAGTACTTC
CDR3 protein: CAISGDGGSQYF

J gene: TRBJ2-7
V gene: TRBV6-1
D gene: TRBD1
clone size: .
CDR3 DNA: TGTGCCAGCAGTCCGCCGGGACAGGGAGACTACGAGCAGTACTTC
CDR3 protein: CASSPPGQGDYEQYF

J gene: TRBJ2-2
V gene: TRBV24-1
D gene: TRBD1
clone size: few
CDR3 DNA: TGTGCCACCAGGACAGGGGCTAACACCGGGGAGCTGTTTTTT
CDR3 protein: CATRTGANTGELFF

J gene: TRBJ2-7
V gene: TRBV29-1
D gene: TRBD1
clone size: once
CDR3 DNA: TGCAGCGTCAGGGGACAGGGCCTTTTCTCCTACGAGCAGTACTTC
CDR3 protein: CSVRGQGLFSYEQYF

J gene: TRBJ2-3
V gene: TRBV28
D gene: .
clone size: .
CDR3 DNA: TGTGCCAGCAGTTTGGACTCCGGGACGGTAAAAGATACGCAGTCTTTT
CDR3 protein: CASSLDSGTVKDTQSF

J gene: TRBJ2-2
V gene: TRBV7-6
D gene: .
clone size: .
CDR3 DNA: TGTGCCAGCAGCTTACGAGGCGGGACGAACACCGGGGAGCTGTTTTTT
CDR3 protein: CASSLRGGTNTGELFF

J gene: TRBJ1-2
V gene: TRBV7-9
D gene: .
clone size: many
CDR3 DNA: TGTGCCAGCAGCTCACCGCCGGGCACTAACTATGGCTACACCTTC
CDR3 protein: CASSSPPGTNYGYTF

J gene: TRBJ1-3
V gene: TRBV3-1
D gene: .
clone size: many
CDR3 DNA: TGTGCCAGCAGCCTTCTAGACAGGGGAAACACCATATATTTT
CDR3 protein: CASSLLDRGNTIYF

J gene: TRBJ2-1
V gene: TRBV12-3/TRBV12-4
D gene: .
clone size: medium-sized
CDR3 DNA: TGTGCCAGCAGTTTAATAGTGTCCAATGAGCAGTTCTTC
CDR3 protein: CASSLIVSNEQFF

J gene: TRBJ2-7
V gene: TRBV12-3/TRBV12-4
D gene: TRBD2
clone size: many
CDR3 DNA: TGTGCCAGCAGTTTTAGGTTGGGGAGCGGGAGGGCCCACGAGCAGTACTTC
CDR3 protein: CASSFRLGSGRAHEQYF

J gene: TRBJ1-6
V gene: TRBV5-5
D gene: .
clone size: .
CDR3 DNA: TGTGCCAGCAGCTTCGGGGGGGCCAATTCACCCCTCCACTTT
CDR3 protein: CASSFGGANSPLHF

J gene: TRBJ2-1
V gene: TRBV28
D gene: .
clone size: few
CDR3 DNA: TGTGCCAGCAGGCCACGGCCTCCATACAATGAGCAGTTCTTC
CDR3 protein: CASRPRPPYNEQFF

J gene: TRBJ1-5
V gene: TRBV2
D gene: .
clone size: once
CDR3 DNA: TGTGCCAGCAGGGAACAGAGCAATCAGCCCCAGCATTTT
CDR3 protein: CASREQSNQPQHF

J gene: TRBJ1-5
V gene: TRBV6-1
D gene: .
clone size: .
CDR3 DNA: TGTGCCAGCAGCAACGACAGGCATCAGCCCCAGCATTTT
CDR3 protein: CASSNDRHQPQHF

J gene: TRBJ2-3
V gene: TRBV7-2
D gene: TRBD2
clone size: few
CDR3 DNA: TGTGCCAGCAGCTTAGGGAGCGGGAGGGTCACAGATACGCAGTATTTT
CDR3 protein: CASSLGSGRVTDTQYF

J gene: TRBJ1-2
V gene: TRBV5-1
D gene: .
clone size: many
CDR3 DNA: TGCGCCAGCAGCTTTCAACAGGGTAAAGGCTACACCTTC
CDR3 protein: CASSFQQGKGYTF

J gene: TRBJ2-1
V gene: TRBV9
D gene: TRBD2
clone size: few
CDR3 DNA: TGTGCCAGCAGCCAGACTAGCGGGAGGGCCTTCAGCAATGAGCAGTTCTTC
CDR3 protein: CASSQTSGRAFSNEQFF

J gene: TRBJ2-7
V gene: TRBV5-1
D gene: .
clone size: .
CDR3 DNA: TGCGCCAGCAGCTTGGAACCGCGGTGGGCCGTCGGCGAGCAGTACTTC
CDR3 protein: CASSLEPRWAVGEQYF

J gene: TRBJ2-5
V gene: TRBV7-2
D gene: .
clone size: once
CDR3 DNA: TGTGCCAGCCAGCAGGGAGGAGAGACCCAGTACTTC
CDR3 protein: CASQQGGETQYF

J gene: TRBJ2-1
V gene: TRBV6-5
D gene: .
clone size: .
CDR3 DNA: TGTGCCAGCAGCCATGAGGGGGATGAGCAGTTCTTC
CDR3 protein: CASSHEGDEQFF

J gene: TRBJ2-6
V gene: TRBV29-1
D gene: .
clone size: many
CDR3 DNA: TGCAGCGTTGAAGGAGGCCGTTCTGGGGCCAACGTCCTGACTTTC
CDR3 protein: CSVEGGRSGANVLTF

J gene: TRBJ1-5
V gene: TRBV19
D gene: .
clone size: .
CDR3 DNA: TGTGCCAGTAGTATTTCAGGGAATCAGCCCCAGCATTTT
CDR3 protein: CASSISGNQPQHF